This T cell receptor beta chain was sequenced for a study of blood T cell repertoires in COVID-19. Study in general: COVID-19 samples collected from the United States, Italy and Spain covered acute and convalescent phases. Sources were T cells, B-cell-depleted T cells, or PBMCs; the material itself was cDNA or gDNA.

CDR1 is KGHDR, CDR2 SFDVKD, per germline. This CDR3 region has 17 residues. Trimming removed 3 bases from V and 7 bases from J; junction bases left unmatched: 10. Assay used: immunoSEQ multiplex PCR; TCRdb lists only in-frame clones, some missing. The table has 200,000 to 250,000 clones, under 85% seen once. The TCR comes from a man aged 60-69 years who had recovered from COVID-19. The material sequenced was PBMCs or T cells enriched from blood (not recorded which). The chain links TRBV24-1 to TRBJ2-1; TRBD1 matches at 11 bases. The CDR3 DNA reads as TGTGCCACCAGTGATATAGGGACAGGGGGGAGGACGAATGAGCAGTTCTTC. Its protein is CATSDIGTGGRTNEQFF.